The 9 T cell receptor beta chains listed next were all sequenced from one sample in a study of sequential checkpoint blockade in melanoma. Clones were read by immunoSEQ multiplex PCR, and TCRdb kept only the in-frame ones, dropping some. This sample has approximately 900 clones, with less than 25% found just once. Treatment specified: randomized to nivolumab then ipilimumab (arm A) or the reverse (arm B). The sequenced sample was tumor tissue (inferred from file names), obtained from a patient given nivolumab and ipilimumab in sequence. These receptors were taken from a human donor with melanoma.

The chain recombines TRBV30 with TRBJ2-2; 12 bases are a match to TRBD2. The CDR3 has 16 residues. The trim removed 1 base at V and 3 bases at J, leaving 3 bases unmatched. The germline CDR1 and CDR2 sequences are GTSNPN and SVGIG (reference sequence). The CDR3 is CAWSALAGGYTGELFF. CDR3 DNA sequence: TGTGCCTGGAGTGCCCTAGCGGGGGGGTACACCGGGGAGCTGTTTTTT.

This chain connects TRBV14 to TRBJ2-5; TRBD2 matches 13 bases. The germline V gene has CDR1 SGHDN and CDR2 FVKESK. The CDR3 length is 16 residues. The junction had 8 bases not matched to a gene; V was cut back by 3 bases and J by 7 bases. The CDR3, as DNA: TGTGCCAGCAGCCAGGGCACTAGCGGGGGGGACGTGACCCAGTACTTC. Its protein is CASSQGTSGGDVTQYF.

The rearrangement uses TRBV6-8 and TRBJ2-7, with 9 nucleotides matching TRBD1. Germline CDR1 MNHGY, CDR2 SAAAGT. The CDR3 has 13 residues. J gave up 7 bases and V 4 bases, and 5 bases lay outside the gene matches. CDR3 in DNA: TGTGCCAGCAGTTTTGCCGGGACAGGGGAGCAGTACTTC. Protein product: CASSFAGTGEQYF.

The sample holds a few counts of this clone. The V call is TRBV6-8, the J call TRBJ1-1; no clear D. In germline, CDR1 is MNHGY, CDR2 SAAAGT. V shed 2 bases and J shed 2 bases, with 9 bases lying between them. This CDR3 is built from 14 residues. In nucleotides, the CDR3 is TGTGCCAGCAGTTACGCGACACCAAACACTGAAGCTTTCTTT. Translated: CASSYATPNTEAFF.

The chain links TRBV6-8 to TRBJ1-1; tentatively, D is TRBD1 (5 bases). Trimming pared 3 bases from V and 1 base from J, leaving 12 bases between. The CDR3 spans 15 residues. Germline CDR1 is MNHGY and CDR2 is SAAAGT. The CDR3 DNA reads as TGTGCCAGCAGTTATATTGGGGCGCGGAACACTGAAGCTTTCTTT. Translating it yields CASSYIGARNTEAFF.

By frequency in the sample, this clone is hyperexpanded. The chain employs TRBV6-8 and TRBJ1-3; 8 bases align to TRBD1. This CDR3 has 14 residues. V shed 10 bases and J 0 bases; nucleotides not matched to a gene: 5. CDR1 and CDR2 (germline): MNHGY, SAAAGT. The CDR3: CATTGGVSGNTIYF. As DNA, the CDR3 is TGTGCCACCACAGGGGGAGTCTCTGGAAACACCATATATTTT.

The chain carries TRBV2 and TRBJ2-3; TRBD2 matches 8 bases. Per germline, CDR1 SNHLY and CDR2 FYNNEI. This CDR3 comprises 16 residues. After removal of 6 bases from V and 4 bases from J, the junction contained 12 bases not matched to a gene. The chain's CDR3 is CASSFPLAGGADTQYF. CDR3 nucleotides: TGTGCCAGCAGCTTTCCCCTGGCGGGGGGTGCAGATACGCAGTATTTT.

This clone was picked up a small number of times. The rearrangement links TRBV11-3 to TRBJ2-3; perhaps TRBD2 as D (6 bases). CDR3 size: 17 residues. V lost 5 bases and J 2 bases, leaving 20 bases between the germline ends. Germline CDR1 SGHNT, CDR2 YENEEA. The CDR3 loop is CASSPTIAASPTDTQYF. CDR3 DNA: TGTGCCAGCAGCCCCACCATAGCGGCCTCCCCCACAGATACGCAGTATTTT.

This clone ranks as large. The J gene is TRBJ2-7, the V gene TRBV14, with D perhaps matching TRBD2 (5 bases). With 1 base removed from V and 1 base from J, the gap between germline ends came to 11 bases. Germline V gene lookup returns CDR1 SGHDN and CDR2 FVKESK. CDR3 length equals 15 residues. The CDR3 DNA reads TGTGCCAGCAGCCAAGGGGAGCGGAGTTCCTACGAGCAGTACTTC. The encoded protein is CASSQGERSSYEQYF.